This T cell receptor beta chain emerged from a study of control samples from healthy donors and cancer patients. This CDR3 region has 16 residues. The table came from immunoSEQ multiplex PCR; TCRdb's copy has only in-frame clones and leaves some out. Counted here are about 170,000 clones, 91% occurring once; the ten biggest clones make up approximately 1.6%. V is TRBV21-1 and J is TRBJ1-6. TRBV21-1 is a documented pseudogene. The origin of this receptor is a woman aged 30 to 39 in good health. Sequencing was performed on blood. CDR3 sequence (DNA): TGTGCCAGCGGAGTCGGAGCAGGACCCTATAATTCACCCCTCCACTTT. Encoded protein: CASGVGAGPYNSPLHF.